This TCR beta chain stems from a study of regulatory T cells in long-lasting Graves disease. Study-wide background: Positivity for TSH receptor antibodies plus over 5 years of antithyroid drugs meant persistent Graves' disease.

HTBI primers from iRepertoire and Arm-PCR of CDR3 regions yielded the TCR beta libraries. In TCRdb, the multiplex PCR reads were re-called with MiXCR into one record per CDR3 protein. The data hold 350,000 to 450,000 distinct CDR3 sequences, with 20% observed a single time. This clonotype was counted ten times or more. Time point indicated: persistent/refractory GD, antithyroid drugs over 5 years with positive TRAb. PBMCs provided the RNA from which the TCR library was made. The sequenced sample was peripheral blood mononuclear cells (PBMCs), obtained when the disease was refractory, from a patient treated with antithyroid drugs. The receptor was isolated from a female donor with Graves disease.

The CDR3 region has the DNA TGTGCCAGCAGTTTGCTGCCTAGCGGGAGTTCCTACGAGCAGTACTTC. Translation: CASSLLPSGSSYEQYF. The gene calls are TRBV6-2 or TRBV6-3 and TRBJ2-7; 10 bases agree with TRBD2. The V gene end was trimmed by 4 bases and the J gene end by 1 base; junction bases not matched to a gene: 7. The CDR3 is 16 amino acids. Germline loops: CDR1 MNHEY, CDR2 SVGEGT.